This is a list of T cell receptor beta chains from one sample in a study of blood T cell repertoires in COVID-19. Assay: immunoSEQ multiplex PCR; the TCRdb copy retains only in-frame clones and omits some. The repertoire holds roughly 250,000 clones, with approximately 84% as singletons. Sequencing was carried out using peripheral blood. Every receptor here comes from a man over 45 with acute or convalescent COVID-19. Both conserved end residues are part of each CDR3. Each record gives: J gene, D gene, V gene, clone size, CDR3 DNA, CDR3 protein. The D gene is left open where the match is weak. The size field is filled for only some rows; it gives once, few, many or a size class.

j_call: TRBJ1-2
d_call: TRBD1
v_call: TRBV29-1
clone_size: -
cdr3_nt: TGCAGCGTTGAGGAGGGGGCAGGTAGTGGCTACACCTTC
cdr3_aa: CSVEEGAGSGYTF

j_call: TRBJ1-1
d_call: -
v_call: TRBV6-5
clone_size: -
cdr3_nt: TGTGCCAGCAGTTACTCGGGGGGAACAACTGAAGCTTTCTTT
cdr3_aa: CASSYSGGTTEAFF

j_call: TRBJ1-2
d_call: -
v_call: TRBV30
clone_size: -
cdr3_nt: TGTGCCTGGAGTGCTACTGAGGGTTTAGGGTACACCTTC
cdr3_aa: CAWSATEGLGYTF

j_call: TRBJ1-2
d_call: -
v_call: TRBV10-3
clone_size: -
cdr3_nt: TGTGCCATCAGTGAGCCCCCCCCACAGGGTATGGACTATGGCTACACCTTC
cdr3_aa: CAISEPPPQGMDYGYTF

j_call: TRBJ1-6
d_call: -
v_call: TRBV5-8
clone_size: -
cdr3_nt: TGTGCCAGCAGCTTGAGATACAGCTCACCCCTCCACTTT
cdr3_aa: CASSLRYSSPLHF

j_call: TRBJ2-3
d_call: -
v_call: TRBV6-4
clone_size: -
cdr3_nt: TGTGCCAGCAGTGAACAGGGCACAGATACGCAGTATTTT
cdr3_aa: CASSEQGTDTQYF

j_call: TRBJ2-7
d_call: TRBD2
v_call: TRBV5-1
clone_size: once
cdr3_nt: TGCGCCAGCAGAGGACTAGCGGGGGGTGATCAGCAGTACTTC
cdr3_aa: CASRGLAGGDQQYF

j_call: TRBJ1-5
d_call: -
v_call: TRBV6-1
clone_size: -
cdr3_nt: TGTGCCAGCAGTTATTTTCCACAGAATCAGCCCCAGCATTTT
cdr3_aa: CASSYFPQNQPQHF

j_call: TRBJ1-1
d_call: -
v_call: TRBV11-2
clone_size: -
cdr3_nt: TGTGCCAGCAGCATCAGGTACCCTGAAGCTTTCTTT
cdr3_aa: CASSIRYPEAFF

j_call: TRBJ1-1
d_call: TRBD1
v_call: TRBV7-2
clone_size: -
cdr3_nt: TGTGCCAGCAGCCCTCAACCGGGGGCAGGGGGTCTGGAGACTGAAGCTTTCTTT
cdr3_aa: CASSPQPGAGGLETEAFF

j_call: TRBJ2-7
d_call: -
v_call: TRBV19
clone_size: -
cdr3_nt: TGTGCCAGTAGTATGACCCACAGCTACGAGCAGTACTTC
cdr3_aa: CASSMTHSYEQYF

j_call: TRBJ1-1
d_call: -
v_call: TRBV4-1
clone_size: -
cdr3_nt: TGCGCCAGCAGCCAAGAGCCGGAGATCACTGAAGCTTTCTTT
cdr3_aa: CASSQEPEITEAFF

j_call: TRBJ2-5
d_call: -
v_call: TRBV11-2
clone_size: -
cdr3_nt: TGTGCCAGCAGCAGAGACAGGTACCAAGAGACCCAGTACTTC
cdr3_aa: CASSRDRYQETQYF

j_call: TRBJ1-6
d_call: -
v_call: TRBV12-3/TRBV12-4
clone_size: many
cdr3_nt: TGTGCCAGCAGTTTACCGGATTCACCCCTCCACTTT
cdr3_aa: CASSLPDSPLHF

j_call: TRBJ1-2
d_call: TRBD1
v_call: TRBV19
clone_size: -
cdr3_nt: TGTGCCAGTAGTAAGACAGGGGAGGGATATGGCTACACCTTC
cdr3_aa: CASSKTGEGYGYTF

j_call: TRBJ1-1
d_call: -
v_call: TRBV6-5
clone_size: -
cdr3_nt: TGTGCCAGCAGTAACTCTCAGGGGTGGACTGAAGCTTTCTTT
cdr3_aa: CASSNSQGWTEAFF

j_call: TRBJ1-1
d_call: TRBD1
v_call: TRBV6-6
clone_size: few
cdr3_nt: TGTGCCAGCAGTCGATCACAGGGGTATTCTGAAGCTTTCTTT
cdr3_aa: CASSRSQGYSEAFF